The T cell receptor beta chain under discussion was sequenced for a study of blood T cell repertoires in COVID-19. In the study overall: PBMCs, B-cell-depleted T cells, or T cells provided the cDNA or gDNA that made up the material.

The study recruited people aged roughly 18 to 100 years across some 23 US areas. This table comes from immunoSEQ multiplex PCR, and its TCRdb copy is limited to in-frame clones, with some not included. The sample lists fewer than 250,000 clones; 70% to 90% were seen once. Germline trimming cut 7 bases from V and 4 bases from J; bases unmatched to any gene: 6. Germline lookup yields CDR1 MDHEN and CDR2 SYDVKM. The CDR3 spans 14 residues. This sequence was found in a woman aged 50 to 65 with acute COVID-19. The rearrangement links TRBV28 to TRBJ1-5; 8 bases map to TRBD1. Sequencing was carried out using PBMCs or T cells enriched from blood (not recorded which). This CDR3 is CASTAGQGNQPQHF. The CDR3 coding sequence is TGTGCCAGCACCGCCGGACAGGGAAATCAGCCCCAGCATTTT. Supplemented by reference TRBV28 and TRBJ1-5, the full variable domain reads DVKVTQSSRYLVKRTGEKVFLECVQDMDHENMFWYRQDPGLGLRLIYFSYDVKMKEKGDIPEGYSVSREKKERFSLILESASTNQTSMYLCASTAGQGNQPQHFGDGTRLSIL.